This entry describes one T cell receptor (beta chain). Germline CDR1 and CDR2: MGHRA and YSYEKL. This CDR3 is built from 14 residues. Each of the TCR libraries took around 3.5 ug of total RNA. TCRdb derives one entry per CDR3 protein from the 5' RACE reads, leaving out DNA. Seen in this sample are around 370,000 distinct CDR3 sequences; the ten most common clones hold just over 2.5%. These data belong to a study of monozygotic twins with inflammatory bowel disease. The chain joins TRBV4-1 to TRBJ1-6. Sequences were obtained from blood. This receptor was obtained from a human donor with ulcerative colitis or Crohn's disease, or a healthy co-twin of an affected twin (not recorded which). The CDR3 spells CASSQGAGSSPLHF.